A selection of T cell receptor beta chains follows, all from one sample in a study of response to subunit inactivated influenza vaccine. TCRdb used MiXCR to reprocess the RT-PCR reads, holding one entry per CDR3 protein. The sample holds around 750,000 distinct CDR3 sequences; around 20% are singletons and the top ten take approximately 10%. This sample comprised PBMCs from blood, obtained around 5 days after vaccination. These receptors originate from a man in his forties or fifties who received an inactivated influenza vaccine. Each CDR3 is given with its conserved first and last residue. D genes are given only for firm matches. Rows give clone size only sometimes, using once, few, many, or a class for an expanded clone.

d_call j_call v_call clone_size cdr3_aa cdr3_nt
- TRBJ2-2 TRBV12-3/TRBV12-4 few CASILQNTGELFF TGTGCCAGCATTTTGCAGAACACCGGGGAGCTGTTTTTT
- TRBJ2-3 TRBV10-3 few CAISDPDTQYF TGTGCCATCAGTGATCCGGATACGCAGTATTTT
- TRBJ2-1 TRBV4-2 - CASSHRTNEQFF TGTGCCAGCAGCCACAGGACTAATGAGCAGTTCTTC
- TRBJ2-1 TRBV7-2 - CASNQGHGNEQFF TGTGCCAGCAACCAGGGACACGGCAATGAGCAGTTCTTC
TRBD2 TRBJ2-1 TRBV5-8 few CASDSGHSYNEQFF TGTGCCAGCGATAGCGGGCACTCCTACAATGAGCAGTTCTTC
- TRBJ2-7 TRBV20-1 few CSAMSSISYEQYF TGCAGTGCTATGTCTTCTATCTCCTACGAGCAGTACTTC
TRBD1 TRBJ2-3 TRBV20-1 few CSALSDRGPTDTQYF TGCAGTGCTCTATCGGACAGGGGGCCCACAGATACGCAGTATTTT
- TRBJ2-5 TRBV20-1 many CSATPSVETQYF TGCAGTGCTACTCCCTCCGTGGAGACCCAGTACTTC
TRBD2 TRBJ2-1 TRBV7-9 - CASSLSGGPRGQFF TGTGCCAGCAGCTTGTCGGGAGGGCCTCGAGGTCAGTTCTTC
TRBD2 TRBJ2-1 TRBV29-1 few CSVEQPTSGRVYNEQFF TGCAGCGTTGAACAACCGACTAGCGGGAGGGTATACAATGAGCAGTTCTTC
- TRBJ2-1 TRBV2 once CASQVARDERFF TGTGCCAGCCAGGTTGCACGGGATGAGCGGTTCTTC
TRBD2 TRBJ2-2 TRBV4-3 few CASSPGTSGLPGELFF TGCGCCAGCAGCCCTGGGACTAGCGGCTTGCCCGGGGAGCTGTTTTTT
TRBD1 TRBJ2-5 TRBV20-1 - CSASAYRDSRKETQYF TGCAGTGCTAGTGCTTACCGGGACAGCCGAAAAGAGACCCAGTACTTC
TRBD1 TRBJ1-6 TRBV7-9 - CASSSDRNNSPLHF TGTGCCAGCAGCTCGGACAGGAATAATTCACCCCTCCACTTT
- TRBJ1-2 TRBV6-5 few CASSYKDRNRNYGYTF TGTGCCAGCAGTTACAAAGACAGAAATCGGAACTATGGCTACACCTTC
- TRBJ2-5 TRBV28 - CASSLSQPQNPFGETQYF TGTGCCAGCAGTTTATCCCAGCCCCAGAACCCCTTTGGGGAGACCCAGTACTTC
- TRBJ2-5 TRBV20-1 - CSARKFGAEETQYF TGCAGTGCTAGAAAGTTCGGGGCCGAAGAGACCCAGTACTTC
- TRBJ2-1 TRBV7-9 many CASSPVRVRNNEQFF TGTGCCAGCAGCCCAGTTAGGGTACGAAACAATGAGCAGTTCTTC
TRBD1 TRBJ2-1 TRBV7-3 few CASSFTGGYNEQFF TGTGCCAGCAGCTTCACAGGGGGATACAATGAGCAGTTCTTC
TRBD2 TRBJ2-5 TRBV4-2 - CASSQGLAGGQYQETQYF TGTGCCAGCAGCCAGGGACTAGCGGGAGGCCAGTACCAAGAGACCCAGTACTTC
- TRBJ1-1 TRBV20-1 - CSARDRATGAFF TGCAGTGCTAGAGATCGGGCCACTGGGGCTTTCTTT
- TRBJ2-7 TRBV20-1 - CSAPTDYEQYF TGCAGTGCTCCTACGGACTACGAGCAGTACTTC
TRBD2 TRBJ2-7 TRBV20-1 - CSPTSGSSYEQYF TGCAGCCCGACTAGCGGGAGCTCCTACGAGCAGTACTTC
TRBD1 TRBJ2-1 TRBV20-1 - CSAQARTGIRDEQFF TGCAGTGCCCAAGCGCGGACAGGGATTAGAGATGAGCAGTTCTTC
- TRBJ1-2 TRBV20-1 - CSARVTLDTF TGCAGTGCTAGAGTGACTTTGGACACCTTC
- TRBJ2-1 TRBV7-3 - CASSLNSLSYNEQFF TGTGCCAGCAGCTTAAATAGCCTCTCCTACAATGAGCAGTTCTTC